This TCR beta chain was recovered during a study of blood T cell repertoires in COVID-19. The CDR3 has 16 residues. Germline lookup yields CDR1 MNHEY and CDR2 SMNVEV (reference sequence). V shed 5 bases, J shed 0 bases, and the junction held 10 bases outside the gene matches. Repertoires were generated with immunoSEQ multiplex PCR, while TCRdb's copy carries only in-frame clones and drops some. The repertoire holds about 48,000 clones, about nine tenths seen once, with around 15% in the top ten. The sequenced sample consisted of peripheral blood. This clonotype was sampled from a human donor in a cohort sampled during active COVID-19. The chain recombines TRBV27 with TRBJ2-7, with 7 bases aligning to TRBD2. CDR3 in DNA: TGTGCCAGCAGTGGGGACGGGGGGTCGAGCTCCTACGAGCAGTACTTC. Residues: CASSGDGGSSSYEQYF.